Reported below is one T cell receptor (beta chain). Its antigen is undetermined. One base away lies a much larger clone, so this may be a sequencing read error. The germline V and J ends were trimmed by 4 bases and 2 bases, with 3 bases remaining between them. The CDR3 has 11 residues. Germline V lookup: CDR1 MNHEY, CDR2 SVGAGI. Cryopreserved PBMCs yielded approximately 1.9 micrograms of genomic DNA for TCR beta libraries. This sample was included in a study of cytotoxic CD8 clonotypes in ibrutinib-treated CLL. In the study overall: Among patients, some 24 responded partially and 2 completely; around 14 then stayed remitted and some 12 progressed after median 68 months. Study-wide results and caveats: Clonality went up at the time of ibrutinib response, stayed stable in sustained remission, and later dropped back toward its baseline level at progression.

Data came from immunoSEQ multiplex PCR; TCRdb stores just in-frame clones and leaves some out. The sample records a few hundred thousand clones, 70% being singletons. The specimen comprised PBMCs, sampled after 24 months of ibrutinib treatment. The chain carries TRBV6-5 and TRBJ2-7; D unclear. The origin of this receptor is a human donor with chronic lymphocytic leukemia. CDR3 bases: TGTGCCAGCAGTTCTACCTACGAGCAGTACTTC. Translated, it gives CASSSTYEQYF.